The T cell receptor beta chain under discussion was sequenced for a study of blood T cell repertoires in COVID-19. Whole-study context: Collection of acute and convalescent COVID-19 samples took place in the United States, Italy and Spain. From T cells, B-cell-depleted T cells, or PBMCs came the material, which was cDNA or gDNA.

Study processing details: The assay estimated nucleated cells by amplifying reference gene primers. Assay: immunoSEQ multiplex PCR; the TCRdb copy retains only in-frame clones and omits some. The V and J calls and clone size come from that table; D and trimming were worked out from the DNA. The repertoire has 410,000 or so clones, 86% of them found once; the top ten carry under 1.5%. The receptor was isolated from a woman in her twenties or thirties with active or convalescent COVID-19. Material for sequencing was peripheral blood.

CDR3 bases: TGTGCCAGCAGTTTAGGGGCGACTAGCGGATACAATGAGCAGTTCTTC. This codes for CASSLGATSGYNEQFF. The V call is TRBV6-5, the J call TRBJ2-1; 9 nucleotides line up with TRBD2. V was clipped by 4 bases and J by 4 bases; unmatched bases: 8. This CDR3 comprises 16 residues. CDR1 MNHEY and CDR2 SVGAGI come from the germline V gene.